The rows below give T cell receptor beta chains drawn from one sample of a study of T-cell reconstitution after alpha-beta-depleted transplantation in children. TCRdb passed the PCR reads through MiXCR, listing each CDR3 protein once. Of about 580,000 distinct CDR3 sequences detected, 20% to 25% appear once; the ten largest clones hold 13% to 15%. Material: PBMCs, mostly from graft donor cells, obtained 360 days after TCRalphabeta/CD19-depleted stem cell transplant. These receptors all come from a boy under two years old who had a stem cell transplant for acute myeloid leukemia, so the T cells may come from the graft donor. Each CDR3 is given with its conserved first and last residue. Each record gives: J gene, V gene, clone size, D gene, CDR3 protein, CDR3 DNA. A D gene is named only where the DNA matches it firmly. Expanded clones get a size class; other rows say once, few or many, or leave the size out.

TRBJ2-1,TRBV27,NA,NA,CASSLPGRSSYNEQFF,TGTGCCAGCAGCCTACCGGGACGTAGCTCCTACAATGAGCAGTTCTTC
TRBJ2-3,TRBV19,NA,NA,CASSIHTFAPFLF,TGTGCCAGTAGTATTCACACCTTCGCACCTTTTCTATTT
TRBJ2-6,TRBV28,NA,NA,CASSFGGSESGANVLTF,TGTGCCAGCAGTTTTGGGGGCAGCGAGTCTGGGGCCAACGTCCTGACTTTC
TRBJ2-1,TRBV29-1,many,NA,CSAVRGGSREQFF,TGCAGCGCCGTGAGGGGGGGGTCTCGGGAGCAGTTCTTC
TRBJ2-1,TRBV20-1,few,TRBD2,CSARGSSGGNNEQFF,TGCAGTGCTAGAGGAAGTAGCGGGGGAAACAATGAGCAGTTCTTC
TRBJ2-2,TRBV9,NA,NA,CASSVGAANTGELFF,TGTGCCAGCAGCGTAGGAGCGGCGAACACCGGGGAGCTGTTTTTT
TRBJ2-7,TRBV20-1,few,NA,CSARVGPTAYEQYF,TGCAGTGCTAGAGTTGGTCCGACCGCCTACGAGCAGTACTTC
TRBJ2-3,TRBV30,many,NA,CAWSVRRSSTDTQYF,TGTGCCTGGAGTGTACGAAGGTCGTCCACAGATACGCAGTATTTT
TRBJ2-1,TRBV12-3/TRBV12-4,many,NA,CASSGRGSLYNEQFF,TGTGCCAGCAGCGGACGGGGGTCCCTATACAATGAGCAGTTCTTC
TRBJ2-1,TRBV10-3,many,NA,CAISTPGRYNEQFF,TGTGCCATCAGTACTCCGGGAAGATACAATGAGCAGTTCTTC
TRBJ2-1,TRBV5-6,few,NA,CASSFRGHRYNEQFF,TGTGCCAGCAGCTTCAGGGGACACCGATACAATGAGCAGTTCTTC
TRBJ2-3,TRBV7-8,many,TRBD2,CASSLGMAGDTDTQYF,TGTGCCAGCAGCTTAGGCATGGCGGGGGATACAGATACGCAGTATTTT
TRBJ2-2,TRBV5-1,NA,TRBD2,CASSPGLAGGPNTGELFF,TGCGCCAGCAGCCCTGGACTAGCGGGGGGACCGAACACCGGGGAGCTGTTTTTT
TRBJ2-4,TRBV19,NA,NA,CASSIDLWVDIQYF,TGTGCCAGTAGTATAGATCTGTGGGTGGACATTCAGTACTTC
TRBJ2-2,TRBV5-4,NA,NA,CASTRRGQFTGELFF,TGTGCCAGCACCCGGCGAGGACAATTCACCGGGGAGCTGTTTTTT
TRBJ2-5,TRBV6-1,NA,NA,CASSEGVWEHGQETQYF,TGTGCCAGCAGTGAAGGAGTGTGGGAGCACGGCCAAGAGACCCAGTACTTC
TRBJ2-5,TRBV4-3,few,TRBD2,CASALSGGAGETQYF,TGCGCCAGCGCCCTTAGCGGGGGGGCCGGGGAGACCCAGTACTTC
TRBJ1-4,TRBV12-3/TRBV12-4,once,NA,CASSLGRMNNEKLFF,TGTGCCAGCAGTTTAGGTCGGATGAACAATGAAAAACTGTTTTTT